These 31 T cell receptor beta chains came from one sample sequenced in a study of cytomegalovirus exposure and HLA in healthy donors. Primers: 60 Vbeta forward and 13 Jbeta reverse. TCRdb's copy holds only in-frame clones and misses some; the assay was immunoSEQ multiplex PCR. The sample contains roughly 200,000 clones, roughly 9.4% of which appear only once. Sequencing used PBMCs. The receptors stem from a young woman in good health and CMV-seropositive.

This clone was detected only a few times. Different DNA sequences within this sample yield the same CDR3. The chain links TRBV18 to TRBJ2-2; D is perhaps TRBD2 (5 bases). Germline CDR1 is KGHSH and CDR2 is LQKENI. The CDR3 loop spans 13 amino acids. Trimming removed 2 bases from V and 5 bases from J, with 6 bases in between. CDR3 protein: CASSPTGTGELFF. As DNA, the CDR3 is TGTGCCAGCTCACCAACGGGAACCGGGGAGCTGTTTTTT.

The chain combines TRBV19 with TRBJ2-2, with 8 bases identical to TRBD1. J lost 3 bases, V lost 7 bases, and 7 bases had no gene match. CDR3 length: 15 amino acids. CDR1 and CDR2 from the germline V gene are LNHDA and SQIVND (reference sequence). DNA for the CDR3: TGTGCCAGTACTGCACAGGGGGTTGACACCGGGGAGCTGTTTTTT. Translated, it gives CASTAQGVDTGELFF.

There are a few counts of this clone. The chain is built from TRBV5-6 and TRBJ2-7; 7 bases line up with TRBD1. CDR1 SGHDT and CDR2 YYEEEE come from the germline V gene. CDR3 length: 16 residues. With V trimmed by 4 bases and J by 3 bases, 13 bases remained unmatched. CDR3 coding DNA: TGTGCCAGCAGCATTTACAGGGGTCTAAGTAACTACGAGCAGTACTTC. It translates to CASSIYRGLSNYEQYF.

In its sample, this clone was seen a few times. This chain uses TRBV6-5 with TRBJ1-5, with TRBD1 matching over 8 bases. The ends lost 6 bases at V and 2 bases at J; junction bases unmatched: 6. Germline values: CDR1 MNHEY, CDR2 SVGAGI. The CDR3 is made up of 15 amino acids. Here the CDR3 DNA reads TGTGCCAGCAGACCCGGACAGGGACGCAATCAGCCCCAGCATTTT. This codes for CASRPGQGRNQPQHF.

Only a few counts were recorded for this clone. The chain uses TRBV2 and TRBJ1-5; D remains unclear. Germline V gene data show CDR1 as SNHLY and CDR2 as FYNNEI. V dropped 4 bases and J dropped 3 bases, with 13 bases sitting between them. The CDR3 spans 15 residues. CDR3 loop: CASSAESSYNQPQHF. In DNA form, the CDR3 reads TGTGCCAGCAGTGCGGAGAGTTCTTACAATCAGCCCCAGCATTTT.

V usage is TRBV5-1 and J usage is TRBJ2-7, with a weak D call TRBD2 (6 bases). Trimming pared 4 bases from V and 5 bases from J, leaving 13 bases between. Per the germline V gene, CDR1 is SGHRS and CDR2 is YFSETQ. This CDR3 region has 13 residues. The CDR3 nucleotides read TGCGCCAGCAGCCCGGGGGATTGGCACGAGCAGTACTTC. Translation gives CASSPGDWHEQYF.

The chain joins TRBV5-1 to TRBJ2-4, with TRBD1 as a possible D gene (5 bases). Trimming pared 2 bases from V and 0 bases from J, leaving 15 bases between. Looked up from germline, CDR1 is SGHRS and CDR2 is YFSETQ. This CDR3 has 17 amino acids. CDR3 coding DNA: TGCGCCAGCAGCTTACCCGACAGCCTACTAGCCAAAAACATTCAGTACTTC. This codes for CASSLPDSLLAKNIQYF.

This chain connects TRBV21-1 to TRBJ1-4; whether TRBD1, the table's D call, matches the DNA was not checked. TRBV21-1 is termed a pseudogene. The CDR3 is made up of 18 amino acids. The CDR3 is CASSKVPIGTGVGEKLFF. The CDR3 DNA follows: TGTGCCAGCAGCAAAGTTCCCATCGGGACAGGAGTAGGTGAAAAACTGTTTTTT.

This clone has just a few counts. This chain links TRBV5-4 with TRBJ2-7, with TRBD1 matching 7 bases. With V trimmed by 1 base and J by 3 bases, 7 bases remained unmatched. This CDR3 has 15 residues. The germline V gene has CDR1 SGHNT and CDR2 YYREEE (reference sequence). CDR3 DNA sequence: TGTGCCAGCAGCTTGTCAGGGGGAATGTACTACGAGCAGTACTTC. Its protein product is CASSLSGGMYYEQYF.

This clone was picked up a small number of times. This rearrangement joins TRBV5-1 to TRBJ1-2; 7 nucleotides align to TRBD1. V gave up 0 bases and J gave up 4 bases; unmatched junction bases: 12. CDR3 size: 17 residues. Germline-derived CDR1 and CDR2 are SGHRS and YFSETQ. The CDR3 spells CASSLAAGTAYLYGYTF. The CDR3 DNA is TGCGCCAGCAGCTTGGCCGCTGGGACAGCGTATCTCTATGGCTACACCTTC.

This clone was observed a handful of times. The chain couples TRBV9 to TRBJ1-1, with a tentative D call TRBD1 (5 bases). The CDR3 has 15 residues. Per the germline V gene, CDR1 is SGDLS and CDR2 is YYNGEE. Between the trimmed V and J ends, which lost 3 bases and 4 bases, there was a span of 16 bases. CDR3 residues: CASSAGGGVGTEAFF. CDR3 sequence (DNA): TGTGCCAGCAGCGCTGGGGGGGGAGTCGGCACTGAAGCTTTCTTT.

This clone was seen only once. The chain recombines TRBV20-1 with TRBJ2-7; the match to TRBD1 covers 10 bases. Germline CDR1 DFQATT, CDR2 SNEGSKA (reference sequence). Trimming at V came to 7 bases and at J to 4 bases, leaving 1 base not matched to a gene. This CDR3 is 11 amino acids long. CDR3 sequence (DNA): TGCAGTGGGACAGGGGGATACGAGCAGTACTTC. This sequence encodes CSGTGGYEQYF.

This clone was detected a few times. V gene TRBV19 combines with J gene TRBJ2-7; 9 nucleotides align to TRBD1. The CDR3 runs 14 residues. V was clipped by 4 bases and J by 5 bases; unmatched bases: 6. From germline, CDR1 is LNHDA and CDR2 SQIVND (reference sequence). Here the CDR3 DNA reads TGTGCCAGTAGTACCAGGGACAGGGCCCACGAGCAGTACTTC. Protein: CASSTRDRAHEQYF.

This clone occurred a few times. The chain recombines TRBV5-5 with TRBJ2-2; D not resolved. V was shortened by 0 bases and J by 7 bases, with 13 bases between the two germline ends. The CDR3 consists of 15 residues. Germline V CDR1 and CDR2: SGHKS, YYEKEE (reference sequence). For the CDR3, the DNA is TGTGCCAGCAGCTTGGGGGCGTCCTTTCTCGGGGAGCTGTTTTTT. Translation gives CASSLGASFLGELFF.

This clone has more than one count but fewer than ten. The chain couples TRBV6-4 to TRBJ2-1, with TRBD2 matching 7 bases. Germline V gene data show CDR1 as MRHNA and CDR2 as SNTAGT. The CDR3 totals 12 residues. The V segment lost 4 bases and the J segment 10 bases; nucleotides outside the gene matches: 4. The CDR3, as DNA: TGTGCCAGCAGTGTCGCTAGCGGAGAGCAGTTCTTC. Translated: CASSVASGEQFF.

CDR3 coding DNA: TGTGCCAGCAGTGAAACAGTGATGGTCTACAATGAGCAGTTCTTC. This encodes CASSETVMVYNEQFF. The chain recombines TRBV2 with TRBJ2-1; D unresolved. CDR1 and CDR2 (germline): SNHLY, FYNNEI. V lost 2 bases, J lost 3 bases, and 11 bases lay in between. This CDR3 comprises 15 residues. Full variable domain (outside the CDR3, taken from reference TRBV2 and TRBJ2-1): EPEVTQTPSHQVTQMGQEVILRCVPISNHLYFYWYRQILGQKVEFLVSFYNNEISEKSEIFDDQFSVERPDGSNFTLKIRSTKLEDSAMYFCASSETVMVYNEQFFGPGTRLTVL.

The chain has TRBV19 and TRBJ2-7; TRBD2 matches 7 bases. Unmatched junction bases numbered 4, after V lost 5 bases and J lost 0 bases. From germline, CDR1 is LNHDA and CDR2 SQIVND (reference sequence). This CDR3 region has 14 residues. The CDR3 DNA reads as TGTGCCAGTAGTGGACTAGGGAGCTCCTACGAGCAGTACTTC. It translates to CASSGLGSSYEQYF.

This clone was picked up a small number of times. The V and J genes are TRBV9 and TRBJ1-3; the match to TRBD1 covers 12 bases. After removal of 3 bases from V and 0 bases from J, the junction contained 4 bases not matched to a gene. Looked up from germline, CDR1 is SGDLS and CDR2 is YYNGEE. The length of the CDR3 is 17 residues. The CDR3 is CASSARDRGPSGNTIYF. The CDR3 DNA reads as TGTGCCAGCAGCGCGAGGGACAGGGGGCCCTCTGGAAACACCATATATTTT.

This clone was observed a handful of times. V gene TRBV6-5 combines with J gene TRBJ1-4; TRBD1 aligns across 12 bases. This CDR3 has 14 residues. Looked up from germline, CDR1 is MNHEY and CDR2 is SVGAGI. The trim removed 10 bases at V and 7 bases at J, leaving 7 bases unmatched. The chain's CDR3 is CATRDRGRSEKLFF. CDR3 bases: TGTGCCACCCGGGACAGGGGGCGATCTGAAAAACTGTTTTTT.

This clone was recorded a few times. The chain is built from TRBV29-1 and TRBJ1-2; no firm D call. The germline gives CDR1 SQVTM, CDR2 ANQGSEA. The ends were cut back, 2 bases at V and 8 bases at J, with 12 bases in the middle. The CDR3 is 12 residues long. The CDR3 DNA reads TGCAGCGTTGAAAAGAGTGGGCTGGGCTACACCTTC. Its translation: CSVEKSGLGYTF.

The chain carries TRBV5-6 and TRBJ2-7; 8 nucleotides line up with TRBD2. Germline V CDR1 and CDR2: SGHDT, YYEEEE. V lost 4 bases to trimming and J lost 0 bases; unmatched junction nucleotides: 9. The CDR3 sequence is 16 residues long. As DNA, the CDR3 is TGTGCCAGCAGCCCGGGCGGCGGGAGGTACTCCTACGAGCAGTACTTC. Protein sequence: CASSPGGGRYSYEQYF.

The chain carries TRBV27 and TRBJ2-7; D might be TRBD2 (6 bases). Germline lookup yields CDR1 MNHEY and CDR2 SMNVEV (reference sequence). There are 16 residues in the CDR3. V was clipped by 6 bases and J by 3 bases, with 21 bases between them. The DNA for the CDR3 is TGTGCCAGCAGCCCTCGGTTGATCGCGGGGATCTACGAGCAGTACTTC. It encodes CASSPRLIAGIYEQYF.

The chain recombines TRBV19 with TRBJ1-1; no clear D. This CDR3 spans 13 amino acids. V lost 3 bases and J lost 7, with 12 bases in between. Per the germline V gene, CDR1 is LNHDA and CDR2 is SQIVND (reference sequence). In DNA form, the CDR3 reads TGTGCCAGTAGTATGCTACAGCCTTTTGAAGCTTTCTTT. This sequence encodes CASSMLQPFEAFF. The full variable domain, in which reference TRBV19 and TRBJ1-1 provide the parts outside the CDR3, is DGGITQSPKYLFRKEGQNVTLSCEQNLNHDAMYWYRQDPGQGLRLIYYSQIVNDFQKGDIAEGYSVSREKKESFPLTVTSAQKNPTAFYLCASSMLQPFEAFFGQGTRLTVV.

The genes are TRBV11-2 and TRBJ1-2, with 10 bases aligning to TRBD1. This CDR3 spans 18 amino acids. The junction had 12 bases not matched to a gene; V was cut back by 1 base and J by 4 bases. Per germline, CDR1 SGHAT and CDR2 FQNNGV. CDR3 DNA: TGTGCCAGCAGCTTAGCCCCTACGGGACAGGGGTCGATCTATGGCTACACCTTC. Translated, it gives CASSLAPTGQGSIYGYTF. The variable domain in full, with the rest retrieved from reference TRBV11-2 and TRBJ1-2, is EAGVAQSPRYKIIEKRQSVAFWCNPISGHATLYWYQQILGQGPKLLIQFQNNGVVDDSQLPKDRFSAERLKGVDSTLKIQPAKLEDSAVYLCASSLAPTGQGSIYGYTFGSGTRLTVV.

In the case of this clone: A read error may account for a junction end that differs from germline. The chain is built from TRBV29-1 and TRBJ2-1, with TRBD2 matching over 7 bases. Germline V gene sequence: CDR1 SQVTM, CDR2 ANQGSEA. The CDR3 has 12 amino acids. The CDR3 reads CSVGREYNGQFF. The CDR3 nucleotides read TGCAGCGTTGGGCGGGAGTACAATGGGCAGTTCTTC.

V is TRBV5-1 and J is TRBJ2-7; possible D gene TRBD1, 5 bases. The CDR3 length is 17 residues. Germline V gene data show CDR1 as SGHRS and CDR2 as YFSETQ. V was clipped by 4 bases and J by 4 bases, with 24 bases between them. CDR3 sequence (DNA): TGCGCCAGCAGCCCCGGGTGGTGGTACGCCCAGGGTTACGAGCAGTACTTC. Translated, it gives CASSPGWWYAQGYEQYF. The full variable domain, with the rest looked up from reference TRBV5-1 and TRBJ2-7, is KAGVTQTPRYLIKTRGQQVTLSCSPISGHRSVSWYQQTPGQGLQFLFEYFSETQRNKGNFPGRFSGRQFSNSRSEMNVSTLELGDSALYLCASSPGWWYAQGYEQYFGPGTRLTVT.

This clone was found a few times. Germline and junction disagree at one end, which may indicate a read error. V gene TRBV5-1 combines with J gene TRBJ2-1, with D perhaps TRBD2 (5 bases). The CDR3 contains 14 residues. Germline V lookup: CDR1 SGHRS, CDR2 YFSETQ. Written as DNA, the CDR3 is TGCGTCAGCAGCTTCGGGGTAGACGACAATGAGCAGTTCTTC. Amino acids: CVSSFGVDDNEQFF.

The table lists this clone with a few counts. The V call is TRBV6-6, the J call TRBJ2-7, with D maybe TRBD2 (5 bases). The germline V and J ends were trimmed by 4 bases and 7 bases, with 14 bases remaining between them. Per the germline V gene, CDR1 is MNHNY and CDR2 is SVGAGI (reference sequence). The CDR3 is 13 residues long. The CDR3 nucleotides read TGTGCCAGCAGTTTAGGGAGCCAACGGGAGCAGTACTTC. Translation: CASSLGSQREQYF.

V usage is TRBV5-1 and J usage is TRBJ1-1; no definite D call. V lost 4 bases and J 4 bases, leaving 11 bases between the germline ends. This CDR3 is 13 amino acids long. From germline, CDR1 is SGHRS and CDR2 YFSETQ. CDR3: CASSAGVVTEAFF. CDR3 coding DNA: TGCGCCAGCAGCGCCGGGGTAGTCACTGAAGCTTTCTTT. Full variable domain (remainder filled in from reference TRBV5-1 and TRBJ1-1): KAGVTQTPRYLIKTRGQQVTLSCSPISGHRSVSWYQQTPGQGLQFLFEYFSETQRNKGNFPGRFSGRQFSNSRSEMNVSTLELGDSALYLCASSAGVVTEAFFGQGTRLTVV.

This clone was recorded a few times. This chain joins TRBV2 and TRBJ2-7; 14 bases are shared with TRBD2. The CDR3 is 15 residues long. The V and J ends lost 6 bases and 2 bases, in that order; junction bases with no gene match: 3. Germline V gene sequence: CDR1 SNHLY, CDR2 FYNNEI. The DNA for the CDR3 is TGTGCCAGCAGGGAGGGACTAGCGGGAGCCTACGAGCAGTACTTC. This codes for CASREGLAGAYEQYF.

The chain couples TRBV9 to TRBJ2-7; perhaps TRBD2 as D (6 bases). Germline CDR1 and CDR2: SGDLS and YYNGEE. Trimming stripped 0 bases from V and 3 bases from J, with 13 bases between. The CDR3 consists of 15 residues. The CDR3 is CASSVAGGSIYEQYF. CDR3 DNA: TGTGCCAGCAGCGTAGCTGGGGGGAGCATCTACGAGCAGTACTTC.